This T cell receptor (beta chain) was sequenced in a study of blood T cells in healthy people across ages. This clonotype occurred once. Next came a second PCR, run for about 6 to 12 cycles, which used a sample-barcoded 5' primer along with a J-beta primer mix. TCRdb itself ran the 5' RACE reads through MiXCR, one entry per CDR3 protein. The repertoire holds hundreds of thousands of distinct CDR3 sequences, with 25% to 35% as singletons. With 2 bases clipped from V and 4 bases from J, the junction kept 4 bases outside the gene matches. This CDR3 is 13 amino acids long. The V gene's germline CDR1 is DFQATT and CDR2 SNEGSKA (reference sequence).

Sequences were obtained from blood. V gene TRBV20-1 combines with J gene TRBJ1-2; TRBD1 matches 7 bases. The clonotype originates from a woman at least 80 years old in good health. CDR3 loop: CSARTPGGYGYTF. CDR3 sequence (DNA): TGCAGTGCTAGAACCCCAGGGGGCTATGGCTACACCTTC.